The next 6 T cell receptor beta chains were all read from a single sample in a study of blood T cell repertoires in COVID-19. TCRdb's copy holds only in-frame clones and misses some; the assay was immunoSEQ multiplex PCR. This table has about 80,000 clones, around 76% appearing once. Sample: peripheral blood. These receptors came from a man aged 65 to 85 with active or convalescent COVID-19.

V is TRBV3-1 (or the pseudogene TRBV3-2) and J is TRBJ2-1; 8 bases match TRBD2. This CDR3 is built from 14 residues. V lost 0 bases to trimming and J lost 8 bases; unmatched junction nucleotides: 3. Per germline, CDR1 LGHDT and CDR2 YNNKEL (reference sequence). The CDR3 loop reads CASSQEGGGYEQFF. Written as DNA, the CDR3 is TGTGCCAGCAGCCAAGAAGGCGGGGGGTATGAGCAGTTCTTC.

This clone showed up just once. The chain links TRBV5-1 to TRBJ2-3; no definite D call. The CDR3 has 13 amino acids. CDR1 is SGHRS and CDR2 is YFSETQ in the germline V gene. Trimming pared 2 bases from V and 3 bases from J, leaving 7 bases between. CDR3 residues: CASSFAETDTQYF. DNA for the CDR3: TGCGCCAGCAGCTTTGCGGAGACAGATACGCAGTATTTT.

The V and J genes are TRBV19 and TRBJ1-4; TRBD1 matches 10 bases. Trimming at V came to 6 bases and at J to 8 bases, leaving 3 bases not matched to a gene. This CDR3 has 13 amino acids. From germline, CDR1 is LNHDA and CDR2 SQIVND (reference sequence). The CDR3 loop is CASRGTGEEKLFF. DNA of the CDR3: TGTGCCAGTAGGGGGACAGGGGAGGAAAAACTGTTTTTT.

The chain links TRBV11-2 to TRBJ1-4; 8 bases match TRBD1. J lost 0 bases, V lost 5 bases, and 8 bases had no gene match. From germline, CDR1 is SGHAT and CDR2 FQNNGV. The CDR3 totals 17 residues. The CDR3: CASSLGQGSTTNEKLFF. DNA for the CDR3: TGTGCCAGCAGCCTCGGACAGGGAAGCACAACTAATGAAAAACTGTTTTTT. The variable domain in full, completed from reference TRBV11-2 and TRBJ1-4, reads EAGVAQSPRYKIIEKRQSVAFWCNPISGHATLYWYQQILGQGPKLLIQFQNNGVVDDSQLPKDRFSAERLKGVDSTLKIQPAKLEDSAVYLCASSLGQGSTTNEKLFFGSGTQLSVL.

This clone has just a few counts. The chain links TRBV24-1 to TRBJ1-2; TRBD1 aligns across 8 bases. The CDR3 has 12 amino acids. Trimming cost V 8 bases and J 10 bases; bases outside gene matches: 8. Per the germline V gene, CDR1 is KGHDR and CDR2 is SFDVKD. CDR3 coding DNA: TGTGCCACCAAATCCGGGACAGGACCCTACACCTTC. Its translation: CATKSGTGPYTF.

This CDR3 is CASSVGDRGEQYF. The CDR3 bases are TGTGCCAGCAGCGTAGGGGACAGGGGCGAGCAGTACTTC. The J gene is TRBJ2-7, the V gene TRBV9; the match to TRBD1 covers 10 bases. The CDR3 is 13 amino acids. CDR1 and CDR2 (germline): SGDLS, YYNGEE. Losses at the gene ends were 0 bases for V and 6 bases for J; bases not matched to a gene: 0.